The 26 T cell receptor beta chains below all came from one sample that was sequenced in a study of blood T cell repertoires in COVID-19. Some clones are missing from TCRdb's copy, which holds only in-frame ones; the method was immunoSEQ multiplex PCR. The sample lists around 260,000 clones, 70% to 90% seen once, with more than 4% in the top ten. Sequenced material: PBMCs or T cells enriched from blood (not recorded which). All receptors come from a young woman who had recovered from COVID-19.

This clone was observed a handful of times. The same CDR3 arises from other DNA sequences in this sample as well. The chain joins TRBV6-4 to TRBJ1-2; a possible D gene is TRBD1 (5 bases). Germline CDR1 MRHNA, CDR2 SNTAGT. Trimming removed 3 bases at V and 4 bases at J, with 6 bases between. This CDR3 spans 12 amino acids. The CDR3 here is CASSDQGYGYTF. CDR3 DNA: TGTGCCAGCAGTGATCAGGGCTATGGCTACACCTTC.

The V and J genes are TRBV28 and TRBJ2-7, with D unclear. V lost 11 bases, J lost 0 bases, and 14 bases lay in between. The CDR3 is 13 residues long. Germline loops: CDR1 MDHEN, CDR2 SYDVKM. CDR3 in amino acids: CAAQESASYEQYF. The CDR3 region has the DNA TGTGCCGCCCAGGAATCAGCCTCCTACGAGCAGTACTTC. The complete variable domain, with remaining parts taken from reference TRBV28 and TRBJ2-7, reads DVKVTQSSRYLVKRTGEKVFLECVQDMDHENMFWYRQDPGLGLRLIYFSYDVKMKEKGDIPEGYSVSREKKERFSLILESASTNQTSMYLCAAQESASYEQYFGPGTRLTVT.

The chain couples TRBV6-6 to TRBJ2-2; D is perhaps TRBD2 (7 bases). Trimming removed 4 bases at V and 3 bases at J, with 15 bases between. The germline V gene encodes CDR1 MNHNY and CDR2 SVGAGI (reference sequence). The CDR3 contains 16 residues. The CDR3 is CASSSDVGGDTGELFF. CDR3 nucleotides: TGTGCCAGCAGTTCCGACGTAGGGGGGGACACCGGGGAGCTGTTTTTT.

The chain uses TRBV11-2 and TRBJ2-7, with 8 bases aligning to TRBD2. The germline V gene encodes CDR1 SGHAT and CDR2 FQNNGV. After removal of 3 bases from V and 7 bases from J, the junction contained 14 bases not matched to a gene. The CDR3 is made up of 16 amino acids. The CDR3 DNA sequence: TGTGCCAGCAGCTTCGGCCATGTAGCGGGGTCGGGGGAGCAGTACTTC. It is translated as CASSFGHVAGSGEQYF.

The chain uses TRBV5-6 and TRBJ2-5; weak D call: TRBD1 (6 bases). Germline assignment: CDR1 SGHDT and CDR2 YYEEEE. The CDR3 runs to 12 residues. The V and J ends lost 8 bases and 3 bases respectively, with 11 bases between them. CDR3 amino acids: CASKQGKETQYF. For the CDR3, the DNA is TGTGCCAGTAAACAGGGAAAAGAGACCCAGTACTTC.

V gene TRBV12-5 combines with J gene TRBJ2-1; TRBD2 agrees at 8 bases. The CDR3 runs to 15 residues. Losses at the gene ends were 5 bases for V and 1 base for J; bases not matched to a gene: 4. The germline CDR1 and CDR2 sequences are LGHNT and FRNRAP. The chain's CDR3 is CASGESGGSYNEQFF. The CDR3 DNA follows: TGTGCTAGTGGTGAAAGCGGGGGATCCTACAATGAGCAGTTCTTC.

V usage is TRBV28 and J usage is TRBJ2-6; D not certain. This CDR3 comprises 14 residues. CDR1 and CDR2 (germline): MDHEN, SYDVKM. The V end was cut by 3 bases, the J end by 0 bases, with 3 bases between. The CDR3 reads CASSFSSGANVLTF. The CDR3 bases are TGTGCCAGCAGTTTCTCCTCTGGGGCCAACGTCCTGACTTTC.

The chain has TRBV15 and TRBJ1-6, with D unclear. This CDR3 comprises 14 residues. The V end lost 4 bases, the J end lost 9 bases, and 13 bases lay between the germline ends. The germline V gene has CDR1 LNHNV and CDR2 YYDKDF (reference sequence). CDR3 DNA sequence: TGTGCCACCAGCACCGGGGTATCCGGTTCACCCCTCCACTTT. Translated, it gives CATSTGVSGSPLHF.

The chain joins TRBV9 to TRBJ1-5, with no clear D. The ends were cut back, 3 bases at V and 7 bases at J, with 5 bases in the middle. Germline CDR1 SGDLS, CDR2 YYNGEE. This CDR3 is 11 amino acids long. The CDR3 sequence: CASSAGQPQHF. In nucleotides, the CDR3 is TGTGCCAGCAGCGCGGGACAGCCCCAGCATTTT. Complete variable domain (other parts from reference TRBV9 and TRBJ1-5): DSGVTQTPKHLITATGQRVTLRCSPRSGDLSVYWYQQSLDQGLQFLIQYYNGEERAKGNILERFSAQQFPDLHSELNLSSLELGDSALYFCASSAGQPQHFGDGTRLSIL.

The chain couples TRBV19 to TRBJ2-1, with TRBD2 identical over 7 bases. The CDR3 consists of 13 residues. V shed 6 bases, J shed 8 bases, and the junction held 7 bases outside the gene matches. Germline CDR1 LNHDA, CDR2 SQIVND (reference sequence). The CDR3 DNA reads as TGTGCCAGTAGAGGGAGCGGGAACTATGAGCAGTTCTTC. Protein sequence: CASRGSGNYEQFF.

The genes are TRBV6-4 and TRBJ2-3; 8 nucleotides match TRBD2. In germline, CDR1 is MRHNA, CDR2 SNTAGT. The CDR3 runs 15 residues. The J segment lost 3 bases and the V segment lost 5 bases, leaving 7 bases of the junction unmatched. In DNA form, the CDR3 reads TGTGCCAGCAGTCCGAGCGGGAGCGGGACAGATACGCAGTATTTT. Translating gives CASSPSGSGTDTQYF.

The V gene is TRBV5-1, the J gene TRBJ1-1; D is perhaps TRBD1 (6 bases). Germline V gives CDR1 SGHRS, CDR2 YFSETQ. The germline V and J ends were trimmed by 3 bases and 3 bases, with 15 bases remaining between them. This CDR3 region has 15 residues. The CDR3 is CASSWSLRGDTEAFF. For the CDR3, the DNA is TGCGCCAGCAGCTGGTCCCTCAGGGGAGACACTGAAGCTTTCTTT.

This chain's CDR3 is CASTTTGVGFGGPSYNEQFF. The CDR3 DNA is TGTGCCAGCACCACGACAGGGGTTGGTTTTGGGGGCCCCTCCTACAATGAGCAGTTCTTC. The V gene is TRBV7-9, the J gene TRBJ2-1; 8 bases agree with TRBD1. With V trimmed by 7 bases and J by 0 bases, 20 bases remained unmatched. The CDR3 has 20 residues. Germline CDR1 SEHNR, CDR2 FQNEAQ (reference sequence).

The table lists this clone with a count of one. This chain joins TRBV29-1 and TRBJ2-2, with D possibly matching TRBD2 (6 bases). The ends were cut back, 4 bases at V and 0 bases at J, with 21 bases in the middle. Germline values: CDR1 SQVTM, CDR2 ANQGSEA. The CDR3 is 18 amino acids. The CDR3 nucleotides are TGCAGCGTTGTATCGGACTATGGAAATACCGCGAACACCGGGGAGCTGTTTTTT. Encoded protein: CSVVSDYGNTANTGELFF.

This sequence joins TRBV28 and TRBJ2-7; 9 bases fit TRBD1. After removal of 6 bases from V and 0 bases from J, the junction contained 9 bases not matched to a gene. The CDR3 extends over 16 amino acids. Per the germline V gene, CDR1 is MDHEN and CDR2 is SYDVKM. Here the CDR3 DNA reads TGTGCCAGCAGGTCCTCGGGACAGGGTTTCTCCTACGAGCAGTACTTC. It is translated as CASRSSGQGFSYEQYF.

The V gene is TRBV28, the J gene TRBJ1-4; maybe TRBD1 (6 bases). With 5 bases removed from V and 5 bases from J, the gap between germline ends came to 15 bases. This CDR3 spans 15 amino acids. Germline CDR1 reads MDHEN; CDR2 reads SYDVKM. CDR3 amino acids: CASSGRQVHNEKLFF. Here the CDR3 DNA reads TGTGCCAGCAGTGGTAGACAGGTCCACAATGAAAAACTGTTTTTT.

This clone was found a few times. Other DNA sequences in this sample translate to the same CDR3. The chain has TRBV5-1 and TRBJ1-4, with D possibly being TRBD1 (6 bases). CDR1 and CDR2 from the germline V gene are SGHRS and YFSETQ. V was pared by 3 bases and J by 0 bases, with 6 bases between. The CDR3 loop spans 14 amino acids. This CDR3 is CASSSGATNEKLFF. In nucleotides, the CDR3 is TGCGCCAGCAGCTCAGGGGCAACTAATGAAAAACTGTTTTTT.

V is TRBV2 and J is TRBJ1-5; D is unresolved. V was pared by 3 bases and J by 9 bases, with 15 bases between. Germline V gives CDR1 SNHLY, CDR2 FYNNEI. The CDR3 totals 14 residues. The CDR3 is CASSDRREGLPQHF. CDR3 sequence (DNA): TGTGCCAGCAGTGACCGCCGGGAAGGGCTGCCCCAGCATTTT.

The chain couples TRBV5-5 to TRBJ2-2; TRBD2 matches at 9 bases. This CDR3 has 16 residues. With V trimmed by 3 bases and J by 1 base, 4 bases remained unmatched. The germline CDR1 and CDR2 sequences are SGHKS and YYEKEE (reference sequence). The chain's CDR3 is CASSWISGGNTGELFF. The CDR3 DNA is TGTGCCAGCAGCTGGATTAGCGGGGGGAACACCGGGGAGCTGTTTTTT.

The V and J genes are TRBV7-9 and TRBJ2-1; TRBD1 or TRBD2 may be the D gene (5 bases each). The CDR3 is 14 residues long. Per germline, CDR1 SEHNR and CDR2 FQNEAQ (reference sequence). V lost 7 bases and J lost 2, with 12 bases in between. CDR3 nucleotides: TGTGCCAGCACCCAAGAGGGGACCTACAATGAGCAGTTCTTC. It encodes CASTQEGTYNEQFF.

The chain recombines TRBV18 with TRBJ2-5; unclear D gene. CDR3 length equals 13 residues. V lost 4 bases and J lost 5, with 11 bases in between. The V gene's germline CDR1 is KGHSH and CDR2 LQKENI. The chain's CDR3 is CASSRAIEETQYF. The CDR3 DNA sequence: TGTGCCAGCTCACGCGCAATTGAGGAGACCCAGTACTTC.

The V and J genes are TRBV9 and TRBJ2-2, with no clear D. CDR1 is SGDLS, CDR2 YYNGEE, per germline. This CDR3 spans 16 amino acids. V lost 3 bases to trimming and J lost 0 bases, with 12 bases between them. CDR3 DNA: TGTGCCAGCAGCGAGAACTCGATCGCGAACACCGGGGAGCTGTTTTTT. Its translation is CASSENSIANTGELFF.

This clone is a singleton in its sample. The rearrangement links TRBV7-6 to TRBJ1-2, with D perhaps matching TRBD1 (6 bases). V was clipped by 5 bases and J by 7 bases, with 17 bases between them. CDR1 is SGHVS and CDR2 is FNYEAQ in the germline V gene. The CDR3 is made up of 14 amino acids. The CDR3 loop is CASSEIQGWAGYTF. Here the CDR3 DNA reads TGTGCCAGCAGCGAAATACAGGGATGGGCTGGCTACACCTTC.

This clone was counted many times. This chain uses TRBV11-2 with TRBJ2-1, with D maybe TRBD2 (6 bases). CDR3 length: 16 amino acids. Germline CDR1 SGHAT, CDR2 FQNNGV. Trimming removed 9 bases from V and 0 bases from J, with 18 bases in between. The CDR3 spells CASYRTRGPSYNEQFF. As DNA, the CDR3 is TGTGCCAGTTACCGGACGCGGGGCCCCTCCTACAATGAGCAGTTCTTC.

The chain joins TRBV13 to TRBJ1-1; 7 nucleotides align to TRBD1. Germline V gene sequence: CDR1 PRHDT, CDR2 FYEKMQ (reference sequence). This CDR3 comprises 14 residues. J gave up 4 bases and V 5 bases, and 7 bases lay outside the gene matches. The CDR3 spells CASSLPSGGTEAFF. CDR3 nucleotide sequence: TGTGCCAGCAGCCTGCCCTCAGGGGGCACTGAAGCTTTCTTT.

CDR3 DNA sequence: TGTGCCAGCAGTTACTCACCCGGGAGTTATAATTCACCCCTCCACTTT. This codes for CASSYSPGSYNSPLHF. The V call is TRBV6-5, the J call TRBJ1-6; D remains unclear. V lost 0 bases and J lost 4, with 10 bases in between. Germline CDR1 reads MNHEY; CDR2 reads SVGAGI. The CDR3 has 16 amino acids.